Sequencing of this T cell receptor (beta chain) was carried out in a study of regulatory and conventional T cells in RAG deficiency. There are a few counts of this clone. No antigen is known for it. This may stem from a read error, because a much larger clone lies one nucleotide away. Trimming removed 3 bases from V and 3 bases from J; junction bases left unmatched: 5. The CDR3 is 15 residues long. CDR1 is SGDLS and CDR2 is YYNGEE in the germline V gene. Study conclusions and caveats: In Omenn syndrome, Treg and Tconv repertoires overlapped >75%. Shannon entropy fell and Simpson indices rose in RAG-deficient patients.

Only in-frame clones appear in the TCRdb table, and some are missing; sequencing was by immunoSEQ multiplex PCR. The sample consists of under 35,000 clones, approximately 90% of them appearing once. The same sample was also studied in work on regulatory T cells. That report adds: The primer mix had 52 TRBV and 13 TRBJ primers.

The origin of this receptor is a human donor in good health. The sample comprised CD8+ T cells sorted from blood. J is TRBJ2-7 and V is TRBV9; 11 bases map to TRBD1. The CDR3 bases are TGTGCCAGCAGCGCAACCGGGACAGGGGGCTACGAGCAGTACTTC. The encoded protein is CASSATGTGGYEQYF.